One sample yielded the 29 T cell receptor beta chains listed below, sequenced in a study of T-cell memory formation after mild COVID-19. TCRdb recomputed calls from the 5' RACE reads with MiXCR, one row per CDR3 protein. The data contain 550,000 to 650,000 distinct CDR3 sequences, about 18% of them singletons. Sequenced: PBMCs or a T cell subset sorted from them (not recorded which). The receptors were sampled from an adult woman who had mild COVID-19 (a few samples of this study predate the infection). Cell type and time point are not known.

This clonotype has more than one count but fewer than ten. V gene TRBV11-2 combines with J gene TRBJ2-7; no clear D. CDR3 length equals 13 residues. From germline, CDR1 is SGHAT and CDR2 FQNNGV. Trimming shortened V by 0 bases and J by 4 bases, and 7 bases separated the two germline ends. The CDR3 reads CASSLDQVYEQYF. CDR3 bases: TGTGCCAGCAGCTTAGATCAGGTTTACGAGCAGTACTTC.

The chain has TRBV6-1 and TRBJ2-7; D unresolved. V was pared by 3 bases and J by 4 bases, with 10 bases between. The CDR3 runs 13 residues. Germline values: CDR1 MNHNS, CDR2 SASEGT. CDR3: CASSDRLTYEQYF. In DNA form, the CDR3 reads TGTGCCAGCAGTGACCGTCTAACGTACGAGCAGTACTTC.

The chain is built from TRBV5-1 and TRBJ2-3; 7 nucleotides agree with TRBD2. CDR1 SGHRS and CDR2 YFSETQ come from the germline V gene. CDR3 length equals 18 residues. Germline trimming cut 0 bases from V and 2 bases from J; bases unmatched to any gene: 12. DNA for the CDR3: TGCGCCAGCAGCTTGGCCAGTATCGGGGGACTAACCACAGATACGCAGTATTTT. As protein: CASSLASIGGLTTDTQYF. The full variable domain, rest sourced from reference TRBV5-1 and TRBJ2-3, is KAGVTQTPRYLIKTRGQQVTLSCSPISGHRSVSWYQQTPGQGLQFLFEYFSETQRNKGNFPGRFSGRQFSNSRSEMNVSTLELGDSALYLCASSLASIGGLTTDTQYFGPGTRLTVL.

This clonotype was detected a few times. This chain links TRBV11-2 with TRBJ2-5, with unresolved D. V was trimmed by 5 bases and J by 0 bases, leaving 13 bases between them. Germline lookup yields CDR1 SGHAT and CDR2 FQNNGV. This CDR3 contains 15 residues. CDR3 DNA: TGTGCCAGCAGCCGTCTGGCTCAGTACCAAGAGACCCAGTACTTC. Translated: CASSRLAQYQETQYF.

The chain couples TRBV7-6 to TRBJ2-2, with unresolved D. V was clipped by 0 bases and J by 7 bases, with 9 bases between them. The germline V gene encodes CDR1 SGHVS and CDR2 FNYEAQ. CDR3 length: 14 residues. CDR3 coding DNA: TGTGCCAGCAGCTTAGCGGCGCAGCACGGGGAGCTGTTTTTT. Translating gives CASSLAAQHGELFF.

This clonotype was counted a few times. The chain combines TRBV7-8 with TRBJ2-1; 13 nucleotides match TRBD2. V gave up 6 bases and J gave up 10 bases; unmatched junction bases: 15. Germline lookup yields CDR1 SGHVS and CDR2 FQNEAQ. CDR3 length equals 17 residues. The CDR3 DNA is TGTGCCAGCAGACTAGCGGGGGGGCCGGTGCCCGGAGGCGAGCAGTTCTTC. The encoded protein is CASRLAGGPVPGGEQFF.

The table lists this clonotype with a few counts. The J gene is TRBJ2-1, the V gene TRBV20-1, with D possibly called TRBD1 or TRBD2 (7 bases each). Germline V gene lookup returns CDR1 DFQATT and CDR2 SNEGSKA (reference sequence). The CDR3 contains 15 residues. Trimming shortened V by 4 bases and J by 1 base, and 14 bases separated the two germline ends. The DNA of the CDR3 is TGCAGTGCTAATTCCCAGGGGGGGTCCTACAATGAGCAGTTCTTC. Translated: CSANSQGGSYNEQFF.

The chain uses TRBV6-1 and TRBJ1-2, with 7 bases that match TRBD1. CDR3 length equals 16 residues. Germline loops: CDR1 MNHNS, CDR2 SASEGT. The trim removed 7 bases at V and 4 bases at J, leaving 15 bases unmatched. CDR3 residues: CASNYGTAPVSYGYTF. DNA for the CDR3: TGTGCCAGCAATTATGGGACAGCCCCCGTATCCTATGGCTACACCTTC.

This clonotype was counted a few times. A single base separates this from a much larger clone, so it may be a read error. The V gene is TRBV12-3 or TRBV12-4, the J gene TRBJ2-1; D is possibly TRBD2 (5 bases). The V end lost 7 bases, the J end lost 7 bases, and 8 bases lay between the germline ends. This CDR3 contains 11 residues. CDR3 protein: CASTRGNEQFF. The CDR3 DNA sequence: TGTGCCAGCACCCGAGGGAATGAGCAGTTCTTC.

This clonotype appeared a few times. This CDR3 reads CASSVEPGPQETQYF. The CDR3 coding sequence is TGCGCCAGCAGCGTAGAACCGGGACCCCAAGAGACCCAGTACTTC. The chain combines TRBV5-1 with TRBJ2-5; D tentatively fits TRBD1 or TRBD2 (5 bases each). Germline V gene data show CDR1 as SGHRS and CDR2 as YFSETQ. Trimming shortened V by 4 bases and J by 1 base, and 14 bases separated the two germline ends. This CDR3 is 15 amino acids long.

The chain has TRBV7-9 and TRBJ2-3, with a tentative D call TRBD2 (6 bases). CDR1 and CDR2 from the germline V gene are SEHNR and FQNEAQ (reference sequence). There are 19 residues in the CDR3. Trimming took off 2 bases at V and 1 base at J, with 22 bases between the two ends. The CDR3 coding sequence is TGTGCCAGCAGCTTAATCCCCCGATTAATAATAGCGGGCACAGATACGCAGTATTTT. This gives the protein CASSLIPRLIIAGTDTQYF.

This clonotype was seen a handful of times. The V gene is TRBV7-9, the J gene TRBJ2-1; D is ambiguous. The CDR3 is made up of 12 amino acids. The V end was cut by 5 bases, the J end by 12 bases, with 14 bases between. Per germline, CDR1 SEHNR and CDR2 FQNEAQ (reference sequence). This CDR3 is CASSPWVAPQFF. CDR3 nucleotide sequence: TGTGCCAGCAGCCCCTGGGTGGCTCCGCAGTTCTTC.

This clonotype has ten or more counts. The CDR3 reads CASSLDREYHNEKLFF. The CDR3 DNA follows: TGTGCCAGCAGCTTGGACAGGGAGTACCATAATGAAAAACTGTTTTTT. The rearrangement uses TRBV7-8 and TRBJ1-4; 8 bases line up with TRBD1. Unmatched junction bases numbered 7, after V lost 3 bases and J lost 4 bases. This CDR3 has 16 amino acids. Germline V gives CDR1 SGHVS, CDR2 FQNEAQ.

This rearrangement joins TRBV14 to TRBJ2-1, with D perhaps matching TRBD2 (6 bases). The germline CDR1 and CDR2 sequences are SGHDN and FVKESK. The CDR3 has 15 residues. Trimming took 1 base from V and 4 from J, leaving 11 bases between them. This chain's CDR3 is CASSQGDWEYNEQFF. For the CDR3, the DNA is TGTGCCAGCAGCCAAGGGGACTGGGAATACAATGAGCAGTTCTTC.

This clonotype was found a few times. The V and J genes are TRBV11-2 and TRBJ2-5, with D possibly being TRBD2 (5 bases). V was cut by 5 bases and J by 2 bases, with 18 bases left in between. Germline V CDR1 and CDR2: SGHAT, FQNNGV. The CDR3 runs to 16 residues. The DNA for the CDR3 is TGTGCCAGCAGCCTACAATCTAACGGACTTCAAGAGACCCAGTACTTC. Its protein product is CASSLQSNGLQETQYF.

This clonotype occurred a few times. In DNA, the CDR3 is TGTGCCAGCAGCACCACCTACACTGAAGCTTTCTTT. Translating it yields CASSTTYTEAFF. The rearrangement uses TRBV7-7 and TRBJ1-1; no clear D gene. Germline-derived CDR1 and CDR2 are SSHAT and FNYEAQ (reference sequence). There are 12 residues in the CDR3. The ends were cut back, 5 bases at V and 3 bases at J, with 7 bases in the middle.

CDR3 bases: TGCGCCAGCAGCTTGGATGCCTCCACGAGTGAGCAGTTCTTC. This gives the protein CASSLDASTSEQFF. The chain has TRBV5-1 and TRBJ2-1; D is unclear. Per germline, CDR1 SGHRS and CDR2 YFSETQ. This CDR3 has 14 residues. V lost 0 bases and J lost 9, with 13 bases in between.

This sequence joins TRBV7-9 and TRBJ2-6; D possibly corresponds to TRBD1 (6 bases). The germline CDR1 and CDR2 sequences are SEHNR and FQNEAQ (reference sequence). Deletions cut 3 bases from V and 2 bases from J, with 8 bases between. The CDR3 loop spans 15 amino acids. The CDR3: CASSFQGTGANVLTF. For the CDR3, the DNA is TGTGCCAGCAGCTTTCAGGGGACTGGGGCCAACGTCCTGACTTTC.

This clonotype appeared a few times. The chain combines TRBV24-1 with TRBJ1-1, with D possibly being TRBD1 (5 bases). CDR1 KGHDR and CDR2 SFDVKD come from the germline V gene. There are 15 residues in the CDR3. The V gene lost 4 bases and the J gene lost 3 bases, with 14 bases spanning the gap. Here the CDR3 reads CATSDGERGDTEAFF. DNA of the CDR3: TGTGCCACCAGTGACGGGGAGCGGGGGGACACTGAAGCTTTCTTT.

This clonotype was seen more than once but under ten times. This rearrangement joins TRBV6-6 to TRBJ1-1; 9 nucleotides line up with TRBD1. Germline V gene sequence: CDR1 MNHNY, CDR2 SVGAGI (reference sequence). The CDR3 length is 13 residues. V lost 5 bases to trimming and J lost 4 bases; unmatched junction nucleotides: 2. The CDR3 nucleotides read TGTGCCAGCAGTGACAGGGGGGGCACTGAAGCTTTCTTT. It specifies CASSDRGGTEAFF.

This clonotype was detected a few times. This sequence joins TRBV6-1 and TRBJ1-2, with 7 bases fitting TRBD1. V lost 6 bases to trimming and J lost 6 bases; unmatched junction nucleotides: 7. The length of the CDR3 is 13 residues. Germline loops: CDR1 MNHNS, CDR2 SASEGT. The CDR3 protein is CASRPFDRDGYTF. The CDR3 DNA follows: TGTGCCAGCAGACCATTCGACAGGGATGGCTACACCTTC.

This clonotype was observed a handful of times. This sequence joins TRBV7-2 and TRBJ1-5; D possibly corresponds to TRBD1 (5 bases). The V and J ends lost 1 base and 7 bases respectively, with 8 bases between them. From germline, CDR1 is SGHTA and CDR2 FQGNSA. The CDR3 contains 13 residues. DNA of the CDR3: TGTGCCAGCAGCTTAGTCAGGGTGCAGCCCCAGCATTTT. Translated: CASSLVRVQPQHF. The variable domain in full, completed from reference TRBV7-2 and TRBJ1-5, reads GAGVSQSPSNKVTEKGKDVELRCDPISGHTALYWYRQSLGQGLEFLIYFQGNSAPDKSGLPSDRFSAERTGGSVSTLTIQRTQQEDSAVYLCASSLVRVQPQHFGDGTRLSIL.

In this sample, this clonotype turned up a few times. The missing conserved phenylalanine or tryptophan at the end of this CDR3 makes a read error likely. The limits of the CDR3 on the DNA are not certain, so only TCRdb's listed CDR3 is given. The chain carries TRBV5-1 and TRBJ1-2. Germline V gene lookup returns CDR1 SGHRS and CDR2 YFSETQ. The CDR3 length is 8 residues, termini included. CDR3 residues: CASSSDLG.

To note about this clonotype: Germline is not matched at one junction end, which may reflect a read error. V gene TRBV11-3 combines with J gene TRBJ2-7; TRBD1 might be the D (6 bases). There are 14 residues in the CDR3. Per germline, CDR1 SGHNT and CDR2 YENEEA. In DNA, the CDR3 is TGTGCCAGCAGCCTAGACTTGGACAGCTACGAGCAGTACTTC. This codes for CASSLDLDSYEQYF.

Written as DNA, the CDR3 is TGTGCCAGCAGCCAAGGGTGGACTAGCGGGGGGCCCAATGAGCAGTTCTTC. Protein product: CASSQGWTSGGPNEQFF. This chain uses TRBV3-1 with TRBJ2-1, with 14 bases matching TRBD2. With V trimmed by 1 base and J by 6 bases, 5 bases remained unmatched. There are 17 residues in the CDR3. Per the germline V gene, CDR1 is LGHDT and CDR2 is YNNKEL (reference sequence).

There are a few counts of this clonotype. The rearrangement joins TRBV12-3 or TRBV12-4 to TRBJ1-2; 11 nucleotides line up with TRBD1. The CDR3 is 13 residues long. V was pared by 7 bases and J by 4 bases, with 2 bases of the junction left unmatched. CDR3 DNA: TGTGCCAGCACCGGGACAGGGGGCTATGGCTACACCTTC. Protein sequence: CASTGTGGYGYTF.

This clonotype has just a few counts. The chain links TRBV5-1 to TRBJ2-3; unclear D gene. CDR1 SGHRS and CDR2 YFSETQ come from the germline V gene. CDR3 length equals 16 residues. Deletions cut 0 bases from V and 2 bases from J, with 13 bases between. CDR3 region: CASSLVQTRFTDTQYF. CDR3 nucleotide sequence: TGCGCCAGCAGCTTGGTCCAGACACGATTCACAGATACGCAGTATTTT. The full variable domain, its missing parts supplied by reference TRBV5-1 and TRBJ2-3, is KAGVTQTPRYLIKTRGQQVTLSCSPISGHRSVSWYQQTPGQGLQFLFEYFSETQRNKGNFPGRFSGRQFSNSRSEMNVSTLELGDSALYLCASSLVQTRFTDTQYFGPGTRLTVL.

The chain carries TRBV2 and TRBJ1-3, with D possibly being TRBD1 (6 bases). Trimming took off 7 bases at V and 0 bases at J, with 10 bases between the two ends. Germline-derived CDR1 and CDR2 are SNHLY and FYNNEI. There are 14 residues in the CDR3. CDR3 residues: CASTEGGSGNTIYF. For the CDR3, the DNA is TGTGCCAGCACCGAAGGGGGCTCTGGAAACACCATATATTTT.

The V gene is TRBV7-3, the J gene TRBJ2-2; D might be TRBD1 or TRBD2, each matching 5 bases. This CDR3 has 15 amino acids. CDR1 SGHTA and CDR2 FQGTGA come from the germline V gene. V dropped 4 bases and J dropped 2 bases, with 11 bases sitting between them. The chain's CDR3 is CASSSSGTNTGELFF. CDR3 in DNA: TGTGCCAGCAGCTCCTCCGGGACCAACACCGGGGAGCTGTTTTTT.